This T cell receptor (beta chain) stems from a study of blood T cell repertoires in COVID-19. Overall study context: Some COVID-19 samples were acute and others convalescent; all came from the United States, Italy and Spain.

Using immunoSEQ multiplex PCR, the repertoire was profiled, and TCRdb retains in-frame clones only, with some absent. The sample holds hundreds of thousands of clones; 70% to 90% are singletons and the top ten take roughly 0.25%. The CDR3 length is 15 residues. CDR1 and CDR2 (germline): LGHNT, FRNRAP. V dropped 2 bases and J dropped 14 bases, with 19 bases sitting between them. The receptor was isolated from a woman aged 18-29 years with acute or convalescent COVID-19. The sequencing sample was made of peripheral blood. The rearrangement uses TRBV12-5 and TRBJ1-6, with TRBD1 as a possible D gene (5 bases). This CDR3 is CASGLLLPYRTTLHF. The CDR3 region has the DNA TGTGCTAGTGGTTTGCTACTCCCGTACAGGACGACCCTCCACTTT.